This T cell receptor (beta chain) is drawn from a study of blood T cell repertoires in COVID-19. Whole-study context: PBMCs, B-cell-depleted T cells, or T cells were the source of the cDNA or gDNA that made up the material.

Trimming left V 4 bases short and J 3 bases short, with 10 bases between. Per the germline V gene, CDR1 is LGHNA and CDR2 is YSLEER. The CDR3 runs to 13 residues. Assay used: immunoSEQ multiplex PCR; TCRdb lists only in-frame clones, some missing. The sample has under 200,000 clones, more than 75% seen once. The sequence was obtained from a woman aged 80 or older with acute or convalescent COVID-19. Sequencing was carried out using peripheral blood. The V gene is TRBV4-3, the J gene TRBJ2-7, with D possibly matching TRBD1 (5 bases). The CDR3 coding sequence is TGCGCCAGCAGCCGGGGCCACGGCTACGAGCAGTACTTC. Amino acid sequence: CASSRGHGYEQYF.